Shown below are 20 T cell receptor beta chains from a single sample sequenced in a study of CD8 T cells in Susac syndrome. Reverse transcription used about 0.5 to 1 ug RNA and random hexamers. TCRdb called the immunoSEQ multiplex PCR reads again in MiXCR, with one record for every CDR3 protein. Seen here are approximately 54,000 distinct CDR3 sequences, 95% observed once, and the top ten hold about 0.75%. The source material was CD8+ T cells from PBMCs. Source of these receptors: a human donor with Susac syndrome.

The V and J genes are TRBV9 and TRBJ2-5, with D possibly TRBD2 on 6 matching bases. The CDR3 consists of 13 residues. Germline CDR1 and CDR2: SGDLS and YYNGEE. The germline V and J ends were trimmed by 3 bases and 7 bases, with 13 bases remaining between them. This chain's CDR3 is CASSEGTPGTQYF. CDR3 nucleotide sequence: TGTGCCAGCAGCGAGGGGACTCCGGGGACCCAGTACTTC.

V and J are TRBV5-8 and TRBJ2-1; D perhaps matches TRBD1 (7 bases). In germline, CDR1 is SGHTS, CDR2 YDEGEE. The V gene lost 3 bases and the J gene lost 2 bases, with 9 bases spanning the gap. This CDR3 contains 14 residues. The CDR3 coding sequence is TGTGCCAGCAGCTCAGGGGGGCCCTACAATGAGCAGTTCTTC. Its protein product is CASSSGGPYNEQFF. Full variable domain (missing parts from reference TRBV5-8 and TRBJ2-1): EAGVTQSPTHLIKTRGQQATLRCSPISGHTSVYWYQQALGLGLQFLLWYDEGEERNRGNFPPRFSGRQFPNYSSELNVNALELEDSALYLCASSSGGPYNEQFFGPGTRLTVL.

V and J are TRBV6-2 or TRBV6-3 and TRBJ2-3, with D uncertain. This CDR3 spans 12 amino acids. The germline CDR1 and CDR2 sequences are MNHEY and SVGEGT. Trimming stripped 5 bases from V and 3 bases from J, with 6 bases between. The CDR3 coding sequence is TGTGCCAGCAGTACTCGGACAGATACGCAGTATTTT. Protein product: CASSTRTDTQYF.

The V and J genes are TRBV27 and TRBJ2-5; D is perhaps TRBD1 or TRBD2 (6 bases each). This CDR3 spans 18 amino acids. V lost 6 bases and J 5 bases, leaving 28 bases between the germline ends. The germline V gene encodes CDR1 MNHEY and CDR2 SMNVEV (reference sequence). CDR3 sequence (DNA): TGTGCCAGCAGCCTAGTCGGGGGCCTGGTAAAATACGGCGAGACCCAGTACTTC. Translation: CASSLVGGLVKYGETQYF.

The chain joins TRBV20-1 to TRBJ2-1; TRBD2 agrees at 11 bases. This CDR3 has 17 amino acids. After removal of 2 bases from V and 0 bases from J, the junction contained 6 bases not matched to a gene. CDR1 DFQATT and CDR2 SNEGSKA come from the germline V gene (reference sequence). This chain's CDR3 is CSARLAGGQSSYNEQFF. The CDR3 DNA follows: TGCAGTGCTAGACTAGCGGGGGGTCAAAGCTCCTACAATGAGCAGTTCTTC.

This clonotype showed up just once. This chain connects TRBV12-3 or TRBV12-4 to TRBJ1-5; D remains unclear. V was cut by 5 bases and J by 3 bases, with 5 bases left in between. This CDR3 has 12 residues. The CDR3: CASSRSNQPQHF. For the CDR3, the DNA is TGTGCCAGCAGTCGATCCAATCAGCCCCAGCATTTT.

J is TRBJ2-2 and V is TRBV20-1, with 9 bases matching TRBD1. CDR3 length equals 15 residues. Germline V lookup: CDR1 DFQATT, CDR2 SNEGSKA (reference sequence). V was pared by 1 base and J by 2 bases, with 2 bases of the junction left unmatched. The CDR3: CSARADRGNTGELFF. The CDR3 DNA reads TGCAGTGCTAGAGCGGACAGGGGTAACACCGGGGAGCTGTTTTTT.

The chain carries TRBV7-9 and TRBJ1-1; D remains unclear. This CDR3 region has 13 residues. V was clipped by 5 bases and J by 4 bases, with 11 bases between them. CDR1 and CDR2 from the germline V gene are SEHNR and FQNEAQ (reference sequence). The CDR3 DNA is TGTGCCAGCAGCCCTTCGGGGAGCACTGAAGCTTTCTTT. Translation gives CASSPSGSTEAFF.

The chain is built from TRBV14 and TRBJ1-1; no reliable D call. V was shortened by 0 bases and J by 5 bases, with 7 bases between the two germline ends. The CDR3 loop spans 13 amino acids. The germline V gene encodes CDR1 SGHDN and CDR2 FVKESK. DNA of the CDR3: TGTGCCAGCAGCCAAGATAGAGGGACTGAAGCTTTCTTT. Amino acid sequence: CASSQDRGTEAFF. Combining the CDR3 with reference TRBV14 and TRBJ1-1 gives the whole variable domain EAGVTQFPSHSVIEKGQTVTLRCDPISGHDNLYWYRRVMGKEIKFLLHFVKESKQDESGMPNNRFLAERTGGTYSTLKVQPAELEDSGVYFCASSQDRGTEAFFGQGTRLTVV.

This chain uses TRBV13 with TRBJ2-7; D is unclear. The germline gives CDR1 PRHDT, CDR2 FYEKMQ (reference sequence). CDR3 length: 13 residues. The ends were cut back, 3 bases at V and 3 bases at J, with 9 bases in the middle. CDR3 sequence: CASSFEGRYEQYF. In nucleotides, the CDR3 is TGTGCCAGCAGCTTTGAAGGCCGCTACGAGCAGTACTTC.

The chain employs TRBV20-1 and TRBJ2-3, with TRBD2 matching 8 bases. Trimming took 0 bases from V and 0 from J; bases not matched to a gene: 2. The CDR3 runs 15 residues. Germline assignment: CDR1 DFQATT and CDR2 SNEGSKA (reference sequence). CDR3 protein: CSARDSGESTDTQYF. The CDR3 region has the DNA TGCAGTGCTAGAGATAGCGGGGAGAGCACAGATACGCAGTATTTT.

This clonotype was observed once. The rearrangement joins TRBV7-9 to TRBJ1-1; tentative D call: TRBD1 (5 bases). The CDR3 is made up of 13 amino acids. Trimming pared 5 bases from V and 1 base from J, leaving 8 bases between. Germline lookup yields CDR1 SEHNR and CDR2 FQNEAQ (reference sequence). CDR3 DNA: TGTGCCAGCAGCGGTGGGGGGAACACTGAAGCTTTCTTT. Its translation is CASSGGGNTEAFF.

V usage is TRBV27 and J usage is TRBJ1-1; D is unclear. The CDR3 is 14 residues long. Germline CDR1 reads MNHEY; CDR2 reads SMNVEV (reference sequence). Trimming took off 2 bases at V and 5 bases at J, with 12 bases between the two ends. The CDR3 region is CASSLAGRVTEAFF. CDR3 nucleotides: TGTGCCAGCAGTTTAGCGGGTCGGGTGACTGAAGCTTTCTTT.

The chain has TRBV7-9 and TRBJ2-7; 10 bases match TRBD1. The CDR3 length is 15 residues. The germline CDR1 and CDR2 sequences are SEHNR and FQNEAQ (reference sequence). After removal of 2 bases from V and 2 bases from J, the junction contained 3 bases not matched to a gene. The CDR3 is CASSLPGQGAYEQYF. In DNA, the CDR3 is TGTGCCAGCAGCTTACCCGGACAGGGGGCCTACGAGCAGTACTTC.

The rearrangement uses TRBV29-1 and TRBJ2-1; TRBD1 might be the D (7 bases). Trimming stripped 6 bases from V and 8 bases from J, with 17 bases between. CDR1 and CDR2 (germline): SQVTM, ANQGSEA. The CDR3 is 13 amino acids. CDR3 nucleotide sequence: TGCAGCGTCCAGACAGGGCGGGGAGATGAGCAGTTCTTC. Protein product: CSVQTGRGDEQFF.

In nucleotides, the CDR3 is TGTGCCTGGTCCGTCCAGTCCTACGAGCAGTACTTC. This encodes CAWSVQSYEQYF. This chain connects TRBV30 to TRBJ2-7; D is uncertain. Trimming took off 5 bases at V and 1 base at J, with 9 bases between the two ends. Germline V gene data show CDR1 as GTSNPN and CDR2 as SVGIG (reference sequence). The CDR3 consists of 12 residues.

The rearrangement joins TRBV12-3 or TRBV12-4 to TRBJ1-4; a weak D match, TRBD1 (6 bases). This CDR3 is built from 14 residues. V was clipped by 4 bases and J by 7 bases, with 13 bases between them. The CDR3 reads CASSSSARGEKLFF. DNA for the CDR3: TGTGCCAGCAGTTCATCCGCCAGGGGTGAAAAACTGTTTTTT.

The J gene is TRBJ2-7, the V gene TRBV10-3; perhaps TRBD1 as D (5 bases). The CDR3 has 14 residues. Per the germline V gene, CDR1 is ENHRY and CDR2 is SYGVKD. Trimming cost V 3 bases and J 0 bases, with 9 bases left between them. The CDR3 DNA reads TGTGCCATCAGTGAATACACAGGCTCCTACGAGCAGTACTTC. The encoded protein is CAISEYTGSYEQYF.

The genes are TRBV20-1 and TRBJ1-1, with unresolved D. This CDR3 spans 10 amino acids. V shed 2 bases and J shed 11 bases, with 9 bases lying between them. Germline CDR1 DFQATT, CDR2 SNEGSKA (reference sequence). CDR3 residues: CSARSSRAFF. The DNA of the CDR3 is TGCAGTGCTAGATCCTCTCGGGCTTTCTTT.

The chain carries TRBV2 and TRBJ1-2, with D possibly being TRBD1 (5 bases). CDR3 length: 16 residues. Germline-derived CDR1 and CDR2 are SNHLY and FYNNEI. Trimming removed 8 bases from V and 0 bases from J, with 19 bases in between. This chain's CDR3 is CASSPGRQLANYGYTF. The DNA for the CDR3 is TGTGCCAGCTCCCCGGGACGTCAACTGGCTAACTATGGCTACACCTTC.